Listed here is a single T cell receptor (beta chain). V lost 2 bases and J lost 4; bases outside the gene matches: 4. Germline V gives CDR1 MNHEY, CDR2 SVGAGI. CDR3 length: 14 residues. This record comes from a study of T cell responses to AZD1222 COVID-19 vaccine. The repertoire was sequenced with immunoSEQ multiplex PCR; TCRdb's copy has only in-frame clones and lacks some. The data contain 90,000 to 150,000 clones, around nine tenths of them seen just once; the ten biggest clones take up roughly 3.6%. The chain recombines TRBV6-5 with TRBJ2-7; TRBD2 aligns across 8 bases. The sample here was peripheral blood, taken on day 0 of AZD1222 vaccination. This clonotype originated in an adult in good health. The CDR3 reads CASSYTGGRYEQYF. CDR3 in DNA: TGTGCCAGCAGTTACACGGGGGGGAGGTACGAGCAGTACTTC.